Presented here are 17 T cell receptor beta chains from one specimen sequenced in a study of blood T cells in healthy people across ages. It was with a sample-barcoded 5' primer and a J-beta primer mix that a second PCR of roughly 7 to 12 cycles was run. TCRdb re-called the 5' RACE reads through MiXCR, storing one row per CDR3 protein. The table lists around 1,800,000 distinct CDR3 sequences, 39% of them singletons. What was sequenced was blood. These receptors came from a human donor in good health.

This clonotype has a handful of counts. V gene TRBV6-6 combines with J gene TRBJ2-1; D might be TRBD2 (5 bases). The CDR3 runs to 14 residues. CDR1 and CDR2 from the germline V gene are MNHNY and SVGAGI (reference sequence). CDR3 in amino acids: CAATSGSSYNEQFF. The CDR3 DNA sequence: TGTGCAGCAACGAGCGGCAGCTCCTACAATGAGCAGTTCTTC.

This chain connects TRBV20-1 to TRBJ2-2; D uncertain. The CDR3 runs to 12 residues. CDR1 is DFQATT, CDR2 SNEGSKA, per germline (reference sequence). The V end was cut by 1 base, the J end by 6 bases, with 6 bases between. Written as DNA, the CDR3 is TGCAGTGCTAGAGCTGGTTCCGGGGAGCTGTTTTTT. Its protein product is CSARAGSGELFF.

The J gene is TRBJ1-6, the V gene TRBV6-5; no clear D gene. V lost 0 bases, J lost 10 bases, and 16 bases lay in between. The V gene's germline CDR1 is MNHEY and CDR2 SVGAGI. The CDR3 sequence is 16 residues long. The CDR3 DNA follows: TGTGCCAGCAGTTACTCTTCGCCGGTTAGGACCTCACCCCTCCACTTT. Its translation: CASSYSSPVRTSPLHF.

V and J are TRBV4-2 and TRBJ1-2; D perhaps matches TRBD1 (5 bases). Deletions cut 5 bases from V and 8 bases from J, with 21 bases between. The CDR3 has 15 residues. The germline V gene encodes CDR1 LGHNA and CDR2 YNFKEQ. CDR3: CASSFWDPRDIGYTF. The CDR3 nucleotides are TGTGCCAGCAGCTTCTGGGACCCGAGGGATATAGGCTACACCTTC.

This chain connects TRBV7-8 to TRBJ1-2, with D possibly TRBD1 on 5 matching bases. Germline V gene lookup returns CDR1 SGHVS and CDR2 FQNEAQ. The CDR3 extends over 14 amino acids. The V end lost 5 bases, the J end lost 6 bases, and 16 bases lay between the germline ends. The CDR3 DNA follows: TGTGCCAGCAGCCCCCAAGGAGGGGTTAATGGCTACACCTTC. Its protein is CASSPQGGVNGYTF. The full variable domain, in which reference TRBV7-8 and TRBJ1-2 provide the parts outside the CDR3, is GAGVSQSPRYKVAKRGQDVALRCDPISGHVSLFWYQQALGQGPEFLTYFQNEAQLDKSGLPSDRFFAERPEGSVSTLKIQRTQQEDSAVYLCASSPQGGVNGYTFGSGTRLTVV.

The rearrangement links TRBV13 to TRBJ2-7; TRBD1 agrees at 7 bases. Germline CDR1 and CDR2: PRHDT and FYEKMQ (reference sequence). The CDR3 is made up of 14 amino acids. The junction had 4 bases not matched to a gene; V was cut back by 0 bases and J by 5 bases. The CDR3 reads CASSLGDRDHEQYF. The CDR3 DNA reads TGTGCCAGCAGCTTAGGTGACAGGGACCACGAGCAGTACTTC.

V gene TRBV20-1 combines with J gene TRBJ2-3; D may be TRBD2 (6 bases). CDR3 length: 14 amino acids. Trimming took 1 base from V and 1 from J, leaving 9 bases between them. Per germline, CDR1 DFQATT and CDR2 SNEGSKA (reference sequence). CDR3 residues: CSARAEGGTDTQYF. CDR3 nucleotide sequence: TGCAGTGCTAGAGCGGAGGGTGGCACAGATACGCAGTATTTT.

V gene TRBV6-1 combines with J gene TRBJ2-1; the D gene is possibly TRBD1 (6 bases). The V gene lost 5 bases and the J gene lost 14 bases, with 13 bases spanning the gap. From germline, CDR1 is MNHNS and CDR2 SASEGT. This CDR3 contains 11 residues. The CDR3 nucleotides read TGTGCCAGCAGTAAGGACAGTTTGAAGTTCTTC. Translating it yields CASSKDSLKFF.

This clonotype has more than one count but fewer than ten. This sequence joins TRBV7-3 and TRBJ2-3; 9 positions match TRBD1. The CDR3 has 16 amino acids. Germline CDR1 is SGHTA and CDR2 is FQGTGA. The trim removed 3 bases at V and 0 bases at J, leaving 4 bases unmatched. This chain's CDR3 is CASSLTGGTSTDTQYF. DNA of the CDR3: TGTGCCAGCAGCTTGACAGGGGGGACTAGCACAGATACGCAGTATTTT.

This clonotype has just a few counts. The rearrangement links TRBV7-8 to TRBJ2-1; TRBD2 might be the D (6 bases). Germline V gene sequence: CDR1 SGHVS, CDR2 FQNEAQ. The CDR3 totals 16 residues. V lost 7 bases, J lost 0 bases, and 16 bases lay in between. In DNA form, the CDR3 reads TGTGCCAGCACTGGGACGCGGGGAAGCTCCTACAATGAGCAGTTCTTC. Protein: CASTGTRGSSYNEQFF.

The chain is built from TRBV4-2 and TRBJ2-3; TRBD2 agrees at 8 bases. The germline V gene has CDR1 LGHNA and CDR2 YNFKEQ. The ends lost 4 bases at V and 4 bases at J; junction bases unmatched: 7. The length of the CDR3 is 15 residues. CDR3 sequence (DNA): TGTGCCAGCAGCCGGACGGGACTAGGGGCAGATACGCAGTATTTT. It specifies CASSRTGLGADTQYF.

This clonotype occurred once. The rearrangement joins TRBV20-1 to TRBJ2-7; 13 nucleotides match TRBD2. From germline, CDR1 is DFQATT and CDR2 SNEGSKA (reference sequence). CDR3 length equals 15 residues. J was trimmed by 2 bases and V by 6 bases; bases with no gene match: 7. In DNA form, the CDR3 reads TGCAGTGCCCAAGGGACTAGCGGGGTCCCCTACGAGCAGTACTTC. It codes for CSAQGTSGVPYEQYF.

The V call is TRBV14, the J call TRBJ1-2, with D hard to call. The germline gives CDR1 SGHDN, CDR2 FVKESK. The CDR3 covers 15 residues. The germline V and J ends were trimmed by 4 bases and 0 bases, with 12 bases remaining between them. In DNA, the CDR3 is TGTGCCAGCAGCCCCGAAGAGGTACCTAACTATGGCTACACCTTC. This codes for CASSPEEVPNYGYTF.

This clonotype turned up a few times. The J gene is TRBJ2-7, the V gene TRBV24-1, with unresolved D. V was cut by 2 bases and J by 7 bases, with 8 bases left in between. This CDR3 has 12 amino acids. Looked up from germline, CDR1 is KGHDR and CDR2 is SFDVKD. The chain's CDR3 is CATSDSGKEQYF. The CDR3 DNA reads TGTGCCACCAGTGATTCCGGCAAAGAGCAGTACTTC.

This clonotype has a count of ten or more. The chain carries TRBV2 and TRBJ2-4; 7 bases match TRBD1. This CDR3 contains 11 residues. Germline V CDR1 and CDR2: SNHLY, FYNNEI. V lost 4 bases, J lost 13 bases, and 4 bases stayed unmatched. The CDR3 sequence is CASSGGTVQYF. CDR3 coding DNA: TGTGCCAGCAGTGGGGGGACAGTCCAGTACTTC.

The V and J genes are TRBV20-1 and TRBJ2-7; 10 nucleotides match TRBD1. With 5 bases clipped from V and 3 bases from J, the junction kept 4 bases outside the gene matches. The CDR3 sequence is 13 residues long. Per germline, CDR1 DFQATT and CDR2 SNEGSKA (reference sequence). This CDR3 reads CSASGTGVYEQYF. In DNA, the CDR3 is TGCAGTGCTTCCGGGACAGGGGTCTACGAGCAGTACTTC.

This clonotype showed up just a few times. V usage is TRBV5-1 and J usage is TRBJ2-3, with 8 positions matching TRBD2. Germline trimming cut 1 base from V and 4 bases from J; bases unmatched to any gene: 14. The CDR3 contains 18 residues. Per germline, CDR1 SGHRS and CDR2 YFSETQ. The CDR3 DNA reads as TGCGCCAGCAGCTTGTCCTCCGGGGGGGGAGAACGACCAGATACGCAGTATTTT. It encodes CASSLSSGGGERPDTQYF.